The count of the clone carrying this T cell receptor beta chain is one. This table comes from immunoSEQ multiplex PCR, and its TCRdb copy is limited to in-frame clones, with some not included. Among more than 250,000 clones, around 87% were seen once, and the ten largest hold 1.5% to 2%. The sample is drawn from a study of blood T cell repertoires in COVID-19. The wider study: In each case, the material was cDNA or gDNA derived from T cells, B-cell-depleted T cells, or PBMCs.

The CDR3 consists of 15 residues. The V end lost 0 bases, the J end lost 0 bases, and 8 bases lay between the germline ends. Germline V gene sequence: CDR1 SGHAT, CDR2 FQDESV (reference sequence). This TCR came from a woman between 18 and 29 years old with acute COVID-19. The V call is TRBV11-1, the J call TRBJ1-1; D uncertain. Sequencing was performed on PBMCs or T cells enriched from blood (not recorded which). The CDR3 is CASSLAGGMNTEAFF. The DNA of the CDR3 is TGTGCCAGCAGCTTAGCGGGAGGGATGAACACTGAAGCTTTCTTT.